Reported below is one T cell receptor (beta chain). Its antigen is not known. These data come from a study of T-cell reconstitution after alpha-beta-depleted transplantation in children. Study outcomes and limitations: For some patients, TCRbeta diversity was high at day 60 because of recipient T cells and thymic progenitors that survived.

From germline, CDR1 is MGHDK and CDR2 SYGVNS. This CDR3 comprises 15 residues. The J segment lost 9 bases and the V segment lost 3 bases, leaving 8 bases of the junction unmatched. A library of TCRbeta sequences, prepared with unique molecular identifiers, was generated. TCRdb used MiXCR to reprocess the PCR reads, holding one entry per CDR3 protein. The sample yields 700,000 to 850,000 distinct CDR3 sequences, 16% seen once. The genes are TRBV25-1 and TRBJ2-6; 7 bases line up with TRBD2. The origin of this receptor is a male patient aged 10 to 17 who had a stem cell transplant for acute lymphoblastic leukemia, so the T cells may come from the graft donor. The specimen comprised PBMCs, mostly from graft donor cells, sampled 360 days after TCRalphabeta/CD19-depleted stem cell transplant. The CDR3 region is CASSDRREVGNVLTF. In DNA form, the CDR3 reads TGTGCCAGCAGTGACCGCCGGGAGGTAGGCAACGTCCTGACTTTC.